The table lists the clone carrying this TCR beta chain with a count of one. Its antigen remains unidentified. The data originate from a study of long-term antiretroviral therapy in people with HIV. Points from the study as a whole: Researchers lacked any data on ART adherence, viral resistance or therapy changes. Post-ART samples showed increased diversity that remained below transplant donor control levels.

V gave up 8 bases and J gave up 10 bases, with 6 bases separating them. CDR1 is SNHLY, CDR2 FYNNEI, per germline. This CDR3 has 9 amino acids. Researchers ran immunoSEQ v3.0 at survey level. Sequencing set out to capture about 40,000-50,000 T-cell genomes per sample. Produced via immunoSEQ multiplex PCR; TCRdb's table is partial and in-frame only. The profile shows tens of thousands of clones, about four fifths of them singletons. The source is a man aged 18 to 29 with HIV. The sample was unsorted PBMCs, taken 0.3 years after starting antiretroviral therapy. The rearrangement uses TRBV2 and TRBJ2-1; unclear D gene. CDR3 loop: CASSSEQFF. CDR3 DNA: TGTGCCAGCTCATCGGAGCAGTTCTTC.